Given below is one T cell receptor beta chain in context. The count of this clone is one. The antigen this receptor binds is unknown. There are no base qualities to consult, and no much larger clone falls within one base. The data belong to a study of blood T cell repertoires in COVID-19 (dated by TCRdb to the early 2020s). Context from the whole study: Samples from collaborators originated in the United States, Italy and Spain and spanned both the acute and convalescent phases of COVID-19. HLA class I and class II types, where available, came from metadata supplied by the sample provider rather than from assay-based typing. The repertoires were released in a freely available public database meant as a resource for research on the immune response to SARS-CoV-2. Samples came from the ongoing ImmuneRACE study (first 160 participants) plus 1,254 subjects from 6 global collaborators. A de-identified subject ID, COVID-19 status, age in years and sex were almost always included in the sample metadata. The material from the prospective study consisted of cDNA or gDNA derived from T cells, B-cell-depleted T cells, or PBMCs. The dataset comprised deeply sampled blood TCRbeta repertoires from subjects exposed to, actively infected with, or recovered from COVID-19. Broader findings and caveats from the paper: The amount of clinical and demographic metadata varied by source and participant and was provided uncurated.

Whole blood was collected in K2EDTA tubes by collaborating institutions according to the institutions' own protocols. For TCRbeta analysis, collaborator samples were shipped as frozen whole blood, as isolated PBMCs, or as DNA extracted from either sample type. TCRbeta CDR3 regions were amplified from genomic DNA using the immunoSEQ Assay, a bias-controlled multiplex PCR. The original methods were these. The number of nucleated cells in each sample was estimated by amplification of reference gene primers within the assay. Sequence reads were collapsed and filtered to measure the absolute abundance of every unique TCRbeta CDR3 rearrangement. Productive Simpson clonality was computed per sample as the square root of Simpson's diversity index over productive rearrangements. In its TCRdb copy, this immuneACCESS table keeps in-frame sequences only and misses some clones. Where compared with another copy, unresolved V genes explain less than half of these, and the others have no known cause. Clone size and V and J calls were adopted from that table, with D and trimming inferred from the DNA. The sample table contains approximately 120,000 clones; only one count was recorded for about 88% of them. 0.95% to 1.5% of the sample goes to the ten largest clones.

CDR1 DFQATT and CDR2 SNEGSKA are derived from the germline V gene (reference sequence). The cysteine opens and the phenylalanine closes a CDR3 of 11 amino acids. The sequence is cut down to CDR3 DNA, 33 bases in frame from base 1. The V and J genes are TRBV20-1 and TRBJ1-6, with a weak D call of TRBD1 (5 bases match). The origin of this receptor is a woman older than 75 with acute or convalescent COVID-19. Sequencing input: peripheral blood. The CDR3 corresponds to CRTDSDSPLHF. The DNA sequence reads TGCAGAACTGACAGCGATTCACCCCTCCACTTT.